This passage covers 32 T cell receptor beta chains from one sample sequenced in a study of cytomegalovirus exposure and HLA in healthy donors. A multiplex PCR was run with 60 Vbeta primers and 13 Jbeta primers. The assay was immunoSEQ multiplex PCR, and TCRdb's table has in-frame clones only and misses some. Recorded for this sample: 200,000 to 250,000 clones. Sequencing used PBMCs. These receptors were obtained from a girl aged 2 to 10 in good health and CMV-seropositive.

V is TRBV4-2 and J is TRBJ2-1, with 8 positions matching TRBD2. The CDR3 is 15 amino acids. V dropped 3 bases and J dropped 10; count of bases not matched to a gene: 11. Germline CDR1 reads LGHNA; CDR2 reads YNFKEQ. CDR3 sequence (DNA): TGTGCCAGCAGCCAGGACGCGGGAGGCTTTGAGGAGCAGTTCTTC. Translated: CASSQDAGGFEEQFF.

The chain has TRBV28 and TRBJ1-4, with D possibly being TRBD1 (6 bases). Germline values: CDR1 MDHEN, CDR2 SYDVKM. Trimming left V 5 bases short and J 0 bases short, with 10 bases between. CDR3 size: 15 residues. The CDR3 DNA sequence: TGTGCCAGCAGTGGGGGACAAACAACTAATGAAAAACTGTTTTTT. Its protein is CASSGGQTTNEKLFF.

The CDR3 DNA sequence: TGTGCCAGCAGCTTCAGTGGCTGGAGCTCTGGAAACACCATATATTTT. It specifies CASSFSGWSSGNTIYF. The chain uses TRBV5-6 and TRBJ1-3; the D is unclear. The CDR3 is made up of 16 amino acids. V was pared by 2 bases and J by 0 bases, with 12 bases between. Germline loops: CDR1 SGHDT, CDR2 YYEEEE. Drawing the rest from reference TRBV5-6 and TRBJ1-3, the complete variable domain is DAGVTQSPTHLIKTRGQQVTLRCSPKSGHDTVSWYQQALGQGPQFIFQYYEEEERQRGNFPDRFSGHQFPNYSSELNVNALLLGDSALYLCASSFSGWSSGNTIYFGEGSWLTVV.

This chain joins TRBV6-5 and TRBJ2-2; no firm D call. Germline loops: CDR1 MNHEY, CDR2 SVGAGI. This CDR3 comprises 16 residues. V lost 0 bases and J 6 bases, leaving 14 bases between the germline ends. The CDR3 coding sequence is TGTGCCAGCAGTTACTCATCGGTCTCGTCCGCCGGGGAGCTGTTTTTT. Translated: CASSYSSVSSAGELFF.

This chain connects TRBV27 to TRBJ1-5; a possible D gene is TRBD1 (6 bases). The CDR3 contains 16 residues. V lost 6 bases and J 4 bases, leaving 19 bases between the germline ends. In germline, CDR1 is MNHEY, CDR2 SMNVEV (reference sequence). CDR3 coding DNA: TGTGCCAGCAGGGAACAGGGTCCCTTAGCAAATCAGCCCCAGCATTTT. Translated: CASREQGPLANQPQHF.

The rearrangement links TRBV14 to TRBJ1-3; D is unresolved. V dropped 0 bases and J dropped 0 bases, with 12 bases sitting between them. Germline CDR1 and CDR2: SGHDN and FVKESK. This CDR3 is built from 17 residues. CDR3 in DNA: TGTGCCAGCAGCCAAGATGGTGGCCTAGCCTCTGGAAACACCATATATTTT. Translation: CASSQDGGLASGNTIYF. Drawing the rest from reference TRBV14 and TRBJ1-3, the complete variable domain is EAGVTQFPSHSVIEKGQTVTLRCDPISGHDNLYWYRRVMGKEIKFLLHFVKESKQDESGMPNNRFLAERTGGTYSTLKVQPAELEDSGVYFCASSQDGGLASGNTIYFGEGSWLTVV.

The chain has TRBV5-1 and TRBJ2-5; 8 bases agree with TRBD1. The tail of the sequence fits TRBJ2-7 better, so the J call may be wrong. The germline CDR1 and CDR2 sequences are SGHRS and YFSETQ. The CDR3 is made up of 15 amino acids. CDR3 bases: TGCGCCAGCAGTCCGAGGACAGGGCCGACCTACGAGCAGTACTTC. Residues: CASSPRTGPTYEQYF.

This rearrangement joins TRBV10-3 to TRBJ2-2; D is ambiguous. Trimming pared 6 bases from V and 0 bases from J, leaving 17 bases between. The CDR3 has 17 residues. Germline CDR1 ENHRY, CDR2 SYGVKD. This CDR3 is CAISPRLLIANTGELFF. The CDR3, as DNA: TGTGCCATCAGCCCCCGACTCCTAATTGCGAACACCGGGGAGCTGTTTTTT.

The J gene is TRBJ1-1, the V gene TRBV29-1; 8 bases align to TRBD1. Germline-derived CDR1 and CDR2 are SQVTM and ANQGSEA. V lost 6 bases to trimming and J lost 6 bases; unmatched junction nucleotides: 3. CDR3 size: 11 residues. CDR3 residues: CSVSTGAEAFF. CDR3 sequence (DNA): TGCAGCGTCTCGACAGGGGCTGAAGCTTTCTTT.

Worth noting for this clone: This sample also contains other DNA sequences that code for the same CDR3. V gene TRBV27 combines with J gene TRBJ2-1; a weak D match, TRBD1 (6 bases). This CDR3 has 15 amino acids. Germline loops: CDR1 MNHEY, CDR2 SMNVEV (reference sequence). V was trimmed by 6 bases and J by 6 bases, leaving 18 bases between them. The chain's CDR3 is CASSLQGGLGNEQFF. As DNA, the CDR3 is TGTGCCAGCAGCTTACAGGGCGGATTGGGCAATGAGCAGTTCTTC.

Notes on this clone: Other DNA sequences in this sample translate to the same CDR3. The chain combines TRBV27 with TRBJ2-5; D call uncertain. This CDR3 contains 15 residues. Germline CDR1 MNHEY, CDR2 SMNVEV (reference sequence). The germline V and J ends were trimmed by 0 bases and 4 bases, with 12 bases remaining between them. The CDR3, as DNA: TGTGCCAGCAGTTTATCTCCCGGAGCGAGAGAGACCCAGTACTTC. Protein: CASSLSPGARETQYF.

This chain uses TRBV10-3 with TRBJ2-7, with a possible D match to TRBD2 (5 bases). In germline, CDR1 is ENHRY, CDR2 SYGVKD. The CDR3 extends over 14 amino acids. Trimming shortened V by 4 bases and J by 3 bases, and 13 bases separated the two germline ends. This chain's CDR3 is CAISVRDDGYEQYF. As DNA, the CDR3 is TGTGCCATCAGTGTGAGGGATGACGGCTACGAGCAGTACTTC.

The chain has TRBV28 and TRBJ1-2; 7 bases fit TRBD1. CDR1 is MDHEN, CDR2 SYDVKM, per germline. Germline trimming cut 5 bases from V and 7 bases from J; bases unmatched to any gene: 4. This CDR3 region has 12 residues. The CDR3 sequence: CASSRTGRGYTF. CDR3 sequence (DNA): TGTGCCAGCAGTCGGACAGGTCGTGGCTACACCTTC.

The V gene is TRBV11-2, the J gene TRBJ2-7, with 7 bases identical to TRBD2. Germline-derived CDR1 and CDR2 are SGHAT and FQNNGV. The CDR3 consists of 14 residues. V lost 2 bases to trimming and J lost 4 bases; unmatched junction nucleotides: 5. The DNA for the CDR3 is TGTGCCAGCAGCTTAATGGGGGAGGGGTACGAGCAGTACTTC. Protein sequence: CASSLMGEGYEQYF.

This chain links TRBV7-6 with TRBJ2-1, with 11 bases lining up with TRBD1. Trimming took 5 bases from V and 4 from J; bases not matched to a gene: 4. The CDR3 sequence is 15 residues long. The V gene's germline CDR1 is SGHVS and CDR2 FNYEAQ. For the CDR3, the DNA is TGTGCCAGCAGCCATCGGGACAGGGGGTACAATGAGCAGTTCTTC. Protein: CASSHRDRGYNEQFF.

V gene TRBV5-1 combines with J gene TRBJ1-2; D is unresolved. The CDR3 has 14 amino acids. Germline-derived CDR1 and CDR2 are SGHRS and YFSETQ. V was cut by 0 bases and J by 4 bases, with 10 bases left in between. The CDR3 here is CASSLDAVGYGYTF. DNA for the CDR3: TGCGCCAGCAGCTTGGATGCGGTGGGCTATGGCTACACCTTC. The complete variable domain, with remaining parts taken from reference TRBV5-1 and TRBJ1-2, reads KAGVTQTPRYLIKTRGQQVTLSCSPISGHRSVSWYQQTPGQGLQFLFEYFSETQRNKGNFPGRFSGRQFSNSRSEMNVSTLELGDSALYLCASSLDAVGYGYTFGSGTRLTVV.

The chain joins TRBV6-5 to TRBJ2-7; the D gene is possibly TRBD2 (5 bases). The V gene lost 6 bases and the J gene lost 3 bases, with 15 bases spanning the gap. The CDR3 covers 14 residues. Germline CDR1 reads MNHEY; CDR2 reads SVGAGI. The DNA of the CDR3 is TGTGCCAGCAGCCGCGAGGGATTCCTCTACGAGCAGTACTTC. It translates to CASSREGFLYEQYF.

This rearrangement joins TRBV7-3 to TRBJ2-1, with 15 bases identical to TRBD2. The CDR3 loop spans 14 amino acids. V lost 5 bases to trimming and J lost 10 bases; unmatched junction nucleotides: 3. CDR1 SGHTA and CDR2 FQGTGA come from the germline V gene. The CDR3 loop is CASSPGLAGGEQFF. Written as DNA, the CDR3 is TGTGCCAGCAGCCCGGGACTAGCGGGAGGAGAGCAGTTCTTC.

CDR3 coding DNA: TGTGCCACCCACTACAGGGCCGGGAGGACTGAAGCTTTCTTT. Its translation: CATHYRAGRTEAFF. The chain has TRBV27 and TRBJ1-1, with D tentatively TRBD1 (6 bases). The CDR3 sequence is 14 residues long. Looked up from germline, CDR1 is MNHEY and CDR2 is SMNVEV (reference sequence). V was trimmed by 10 bases and J by 5 bases, leaving 20 bases between them.

The chain is built from TRBV7-2 and TRBJ1-2; D is perhaps TRBD1 (6 bases). This CDR3 has 14 amino acids. Germline V gene data show CDR1 as SGHTA and CDR2 as FQGNSA. Trimming took off 5 bases at V and 12 bases at J, with 22 bases between the two ends. CDR3 sequence reads: CASSTQQGVPVDTF. The CDR3 coding sequence is TGTGCCAGCAGCACTCAACAGGGTGTCCCAGTTGACACCTTC.

The chain joins TRBV2 to TRBJ2-1; D is uncertain. CDR3 size: 14 residues. V lost 0 bases to trimming and J lost 8 bases, with 11 bases between them. Per germline, CDR1 SNHLY and CDR2 FYNNEI. CDR3 DNA sequence: TGTGCCAGCAGTGAAGCTCTCGTGCGCGATGAGCAGTTCTTC. Protein sequence: CASSEALVRDEQFF.

V gene TRBV29-1 combines with J gene TRBJ2-2; 10 bases are shared with TRBD2. With 6 bases clipped from V and 0 bases from J, the junction kept 16 bases outside the gene matches. Germline V gene data show CDR1 as SQVTM and CDR2 as ANQGSEA. This CDR3 has 19 residues. The CDR3 region is CSVLTHSGRPGTNTGELFF. The CDR3 nucleotides are TGCAGCGTCCTCACCCATAGCGGGAGGCCCGGTACGAACACCGGGGAGCTGTTTTTT.

The chain has TRBV7-2 and TRBJ2-7; 9 bases line up with TRBD2. Per the germline V gene, CDR1 is SGHTA and CDR2 is FQGNSA. The V gene end was trimmed by 2 bases and the J gene end by 5 bases; junction bases not matched to a gene: 7. This CDR3 region has 15 residues. CDR3 in amino acids: CASSLLAGGMDEQYF. In nucleotides, the CDR3 is TGTGCCAGCAGCTTACTTGCGGGAGGGATGGACGAGCAGTACTTC.

The genes are TRBV7-9 and TRBJ1-1; 9 nucleotides line up with TRBD1. Germline loops: CDR1 SEHNR, CDR2 FQNEAQ (reference sequence). The CDR3 is made up of 14 amino acids. Trimming cost V 3 bases and J 6 bases; bases outside gene matches: 5. CDR3 sequence: CASSLGQGVSEAFF. Here the CDR3 DNA reads TGTGCCAGCAGCTTGGGACAGGGAGTCTCTGAAGCTTTCTTT. Drawing the rest from reference TRBV7-9 and TRBJ1-1, the complete variable domain is DTGVSQNPRHKITKRGQNVTFRCDPISEHNRLYWYRQTLGQGPEFLTYFQNEAQLEKSRLLSDRFSAERPKGSFSTLEIQRTEQGDSAMYLCASSLGQGVSEAFFGQGTRLTVV.

The chain employs TRBV5-1 and TRBJ2-5; 9 nucleotides line up with TRBD2. The J call is in doubt because the DNA end fits TRBJ2-7 better. CDR3 length: 17 residues. Germline-derived CDR1 and CDR2 are SGHRS and YFSETQ. Here the CDR3 reads CASSSEREENGSYEQYF. The CDR3, as DNA: TGCGCCAGCAGCTCTGAGCGGGAGGAGAATGGCTCCTACGAGCAGTACTTC.

The V gene is TRBV6-5, the J gene TRBJ2-5; 9 nucleotides agree with TRBD2. Judging by the DNA end, TRBJ2-7 fits better; the J call may be wrong. The CDR3 is 15 residues long. Germline V CDR1 and CDR2: MNHEY, SVGAGI. CDR3 coding DNA: TGTGCCAGCAGTTATATCGCGGGAGGGCCCTACGAGCAGTACTTC. Amino acid sequence: CASSYIAGGPYEQYF.

This chain joins TRBV25-1 and TRBJ2-2; 14 nucleotides agree with TRBD2. Germline lookup yields CDR1 MGHDK and CDR2 SYGVNS. This CDR3 region has 15 residues. The ends lost 4 bases at V and 6 bases at J; junction bases unmatched: 1. CDR3 in DNA: TGTGCCAGCAGTGCGGGACTAGCGGGAGCCGGGGAGCTGTTTTTT. Translated: CASSAGLAGAGELFF.

This rearrangement joins TRBV7-9 to TRBJ2-7; D is perhaps TRBD2 (6 bases). V was clipped by 5 bases and J by 3 bases, with 11 bases between them. This CDR3 has 13 residues. CDR1 is SEHNR and CDR2 is FQNEAQ in the germline V gene (reference sequence). The CDR3 nucleotides are TGTGCCAGCAGCGCGGGACTCTACTACGAGCAGTACTTC. Translating gives CASSAGLYYEQYF.

This chain links TRBV7-6 with TRBJ2-7, with 7 bases fitting TRBD2. Germline lookup yields CDR1 SGHVS and CDR2 FNYEAQ. V gave up 2 bases and J gave up 1 base; unmatched junction bases: 11. The CDR3 is made up of 17 amino acids. The DNA for the CDR3 is TGTGCCAGCAGCTTATATCCTAGCGGAGCAGCTTCCTACGAGCAGTACTTC. This gives the protein CASSLYPSGAASYEQYF.

This chain uses TRBV5-1 with TRBJ1-1; the D gene is possibly TRBD1 (5 bases). The CDR3 totals 18 residues. Trimming removed 4 bases at V and 1 base at J, with 23 bases between. The V gene's germline CDR1 is SGHRS and CDR2 YFSETQ. The CDR3 DNA reads as TGCGCCAGCAGCCTCCGGCGGGGGACCCCGGGGGAGAACACTGAAGCTTTCTTT. Protein: CASSLRRGTPGENTEAFF.

The chain is built from TRBV5-5 and TRBJ2-7, with 16 bases lining up with TRBD2. After removal of 4 bases from V and 0 bases from J, the junction contained 10 bases not matched to a gene. Germline CDR1 reads SGHKS; CDR2 reads YYEKEE (reference sequence). This CDR3 contains 19 residues. In DNA form, the CDR3 reads TGTGCCAGCAGCCCGACGGGACTAGCGGGAGGGTTCCGCTCCTACGAGCAGTACTTC. Protein sequence: CASSPTGLAGGFRSYEQYF.

This rearrangement joins TRBV6-1 to TRBJ1-1; D unclear. The V and J ends lost 7 bases and 0 bases respectively, with 12 bases between them. The CDR3 runs 14 residues. CDR1 is MNHNS and CDR2 is SASEGT in the germline V gene. Here the CDR3 reads CASNGIDLNTEAFF. DNA of the CDR3: TGTGCCAGCAATGGTATAGATTTGAACACTGAAGCTTTCTTT.